What follows are 8 T cell receptor beta chains derived from one specimen sequenced in a study of cytomegalovirus exposure and HLA in healthy donors. With 60 Vbeta and 13 Jbeta primers, the PCR was carried out. Profiling relied on immunoSEQ multiplex PCR, and the TCRdb table lists in-frame clones only, not all of them. The repertoire holds 150,000 to 200,000 clones, with 75% to 85% as singletons. Input material: PBMCs. The receptors come from a man aged 30 to 39 in good health and CMV-seropositive.

The count of this clone is one. CDR3 sequence (DNA): TGTGCCAGCAGCTTAGTTGTCAGCCAAGAGACCCAGTACTTC. This gives the protein CASSLVVSQETQYF. This chain connects TRBV11-2 to TRBJ2-5; D remains unclear. From germline, CDR1 is SGHAT and CDR2 FQNNGV. Trimming stripped 1 base from V and 1 base from J, with 7 bases between. The CDR3 is 14 amino acids.

In its sample, this clone was seen once. The rearrangement joins TRBV4-2 to TRBJ2-7; tentative D call: TRBD2 (5 bases). The CDR3 contains 15 residues. V shed 0 bases and J shed 5 bases, with 14 bases lying between them. Germline CDR1 reads LGHNA; CDR2 reads YNFKEQ. The CDR3, as DNA: TGTGCCAGCAGCCAAGATACGTGGCTAGCCGACGAGCAGTACTTC. It specifies CASSQDTWLADEQYF.

This clone was counted between two and nine times. The chain uses TRBV19 and TRBJ2-2; 10 bases fit TRBD1. Trimming cost V 5 bases and J 5 bases; bases outside gene matches: 2. The germline V gene has CDR1 LNHDA and CDR2 SQIVND (reference sequence). The length of the CDR3 is 14 residues. The CDR3 DNA sequence: TGTGCCAGTAGTTGGACAGGGGGGACCGGGGAGCTGTTTTTT. Translation gives CASSWTGGTGELFF.

The V gene is TRBV12-5, the J gene TRBJ2-5; 8 positions match TRBD1. The last part of the DNA fits TRBJ2-7 better; the J call may be wrong. CDR3 length equals 13 residues. Germline lookup yields CDR1 LGHNT and CDR2 FRNRAP. The CDR3 protein is CASGDRGVYEQYF. DNA of the CDR3: TGTGCTAGTGGCGACAGGGGAGTCTACGAGCAGTACTTC.

This clone was counted between two and nine times. V gene TRBV4-3 combines with J gene TRBJ1-1, with unresolved D. V gave up 3 bases and J gave up 1 base, with 9 bases separating them. From germline, CDR1 is LGHNA and CDR2 YSLEER. This CDR3 is built from 14 residues. The CDR3 spells CASSHGLTNTEAFF. CDR3 nucleotides: TGCGCCAGCAGCCACGGACTGACGAACACTGAAGCTTTCTTT.

V and J are TRBV6-5 and TRBJ1-2, with D possibly being TRBD1 (5 bases). The germline V and J ends were trimmed by 0 bases and 11 bases, with 13 bases remaining between them. The CDR3 loop spans 13 amino acids. Germline V gives CDR1 MNHEY, CDR2 SVGAGI. In DNA, the CDR3 is TGTGCCAGCAGTTACTCCTACGACAGAGGTTACACCTTC. Protein sequence: CASSYSYDRGYTF.

The chain combines TRBV27 with TRBJ2-1; TRBD2 matches at 9 bases. The CDR3 has 15 residues. Germline-derived CDR1 and CDR2 are MNHEY and SMNVEV (reference sequence). Germline trimming cut 2 bases from V and 3 bases from J; bases unmatched to any gene: 2. The CDR3 reads CASSLASGIYNEQFF. CDR3 nucleotide sequence: TGTGCCAGCAGTTTAGCTAGCGGGATCTACAATGAGCAGTTCTTC.

This chain connects TRBV6-1 to TRBJ1-3; D may be TRBD1 (6 bases). The CDR3 totals 13 residues. V lost 8 bases and J lost 2, with 10 bases in between. The V gene's germline CDR1 is MNHNS and CDR2 SASEGT. The CDR3 bases are TGTGCCAGCTGTTCAGGGGCTGGAAACACCATATATTTT. This encodes CASCSGAGNTIYF.